This T cell receptor beta chain is from a study of human T cells and chemical hapten exposure. CDR1 is KGHSH and CDR2 is LQKENI in the germline V gene. The CDR3 length is 15 residues. The V segment lost 1 base and the J segment 3 bases; nucleotides outside the gene matches: 3. TCRdb analysed the RACE reads with MiXCR anew, one entry per CDR3 protein. The table lists about 120,000 distinct CDR3 sequences, approximately 15% of them singletons. The time point is: pre-sensitization, week 0. This sample's treatment: therapeutic diphenylcyclopropenone sensitization with weekly scalp DPC. The chain employs TRBV18 and TRBJ1-1, with 9 bases lining up with TRBD1. The clonotype was recovered from a woman aged 18-29 years with alopecia areata. Some clones in this sample may be carry-over from other donors' samples. The specimen was whole blood, collected in connection with sensitization to the hapten diphenylcyclopropenone (DPC). CDR3 coding DNA: TGTGCCAGCTCACCACGGACAGGGGAGTACACTGAAGCTTTCTTT. Translating gives CASSPRTGEYTEAFF.